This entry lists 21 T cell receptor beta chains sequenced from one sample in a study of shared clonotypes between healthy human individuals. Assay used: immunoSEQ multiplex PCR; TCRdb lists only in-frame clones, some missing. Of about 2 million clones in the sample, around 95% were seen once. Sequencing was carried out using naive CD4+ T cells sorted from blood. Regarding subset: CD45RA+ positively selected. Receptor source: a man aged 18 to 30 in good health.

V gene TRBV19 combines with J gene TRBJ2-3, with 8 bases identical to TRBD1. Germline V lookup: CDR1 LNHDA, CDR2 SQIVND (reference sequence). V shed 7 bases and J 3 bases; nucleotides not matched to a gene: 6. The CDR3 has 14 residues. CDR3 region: CASIGTGGTDTQYF. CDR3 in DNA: TGTGCCAGTATCGGGACAGGTGGGACAGATACGCAGTATTTT.

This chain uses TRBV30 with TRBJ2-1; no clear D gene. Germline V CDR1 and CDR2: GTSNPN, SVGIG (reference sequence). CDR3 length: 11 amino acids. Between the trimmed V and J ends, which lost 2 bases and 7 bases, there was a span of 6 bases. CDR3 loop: CAWSRTNEQFF. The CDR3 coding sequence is TGTGCCTGGAGTCGAACGAATGAGCAGTTCTTC.

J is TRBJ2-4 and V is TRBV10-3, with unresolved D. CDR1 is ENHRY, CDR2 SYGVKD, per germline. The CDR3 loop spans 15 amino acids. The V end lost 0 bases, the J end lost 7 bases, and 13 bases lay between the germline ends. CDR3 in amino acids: CAISESLQTRNIQYF. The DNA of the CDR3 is TGTGCCATCAGTGAGTCGCTGCAGACGAGGAACATTCAGTACTTC.

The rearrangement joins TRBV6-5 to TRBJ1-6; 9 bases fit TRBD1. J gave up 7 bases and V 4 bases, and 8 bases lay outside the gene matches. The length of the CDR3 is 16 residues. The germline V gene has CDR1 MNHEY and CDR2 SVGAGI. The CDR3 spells CASSWKRDRVNSPLHF. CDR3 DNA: TGTGCCAGCAGTTGGAAACGGGACAGGGTAAATTCACCCCTCCACTTT.

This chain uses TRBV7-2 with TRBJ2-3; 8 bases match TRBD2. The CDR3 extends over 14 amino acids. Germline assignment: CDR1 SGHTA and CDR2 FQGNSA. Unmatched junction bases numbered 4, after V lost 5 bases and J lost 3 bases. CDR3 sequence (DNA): TGTGCCAGCAGCACGGGACTAGTAACAGATACGCAGTATTTT. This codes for CASSTGLVTDTQYF. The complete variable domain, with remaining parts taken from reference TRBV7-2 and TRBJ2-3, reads GAGVSQSPSNKVTEKGKDVELRCDPISGHTALYWYRQSLGQGLEFLIYFQGNSAPDKSGLPSDRFSAERTGGSVSTLTIQRTQQEDSAVYLCASSTGLVTDTQYFGPGTRLTVL.

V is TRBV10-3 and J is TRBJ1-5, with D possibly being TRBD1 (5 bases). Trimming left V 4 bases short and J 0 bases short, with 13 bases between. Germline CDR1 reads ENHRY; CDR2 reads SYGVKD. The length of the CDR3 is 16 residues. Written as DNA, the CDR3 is TGTGCCATCAGTGGAGACAGAGCTTATAGCAATCAGCCCCAGCATTTT. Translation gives CAISGDRAYSNQPQHF.

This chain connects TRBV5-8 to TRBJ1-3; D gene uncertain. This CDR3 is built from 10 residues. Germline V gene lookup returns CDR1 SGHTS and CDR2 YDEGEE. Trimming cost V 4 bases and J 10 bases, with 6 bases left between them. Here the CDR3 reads CASSQLTIYF. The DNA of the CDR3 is TGTGCCAGCAGCCAACTAACCATATATTTT.

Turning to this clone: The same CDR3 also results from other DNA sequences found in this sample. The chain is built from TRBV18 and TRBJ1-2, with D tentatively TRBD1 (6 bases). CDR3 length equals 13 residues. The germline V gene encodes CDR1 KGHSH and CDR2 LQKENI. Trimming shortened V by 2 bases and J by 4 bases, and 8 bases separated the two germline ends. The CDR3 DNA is TGTGCCAGCTCACCAGGAGGGGGCTATGGCTACACCTTC. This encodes CASSPGGGYGYTF.

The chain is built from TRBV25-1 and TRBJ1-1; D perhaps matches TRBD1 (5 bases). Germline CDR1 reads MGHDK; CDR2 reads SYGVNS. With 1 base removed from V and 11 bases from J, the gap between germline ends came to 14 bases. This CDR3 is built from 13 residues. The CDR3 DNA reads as TGTGCCAGCAGTGAATGGGGGGAAAAAGGGGCTTTCTTT. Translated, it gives CASSEWGEKGAFF.

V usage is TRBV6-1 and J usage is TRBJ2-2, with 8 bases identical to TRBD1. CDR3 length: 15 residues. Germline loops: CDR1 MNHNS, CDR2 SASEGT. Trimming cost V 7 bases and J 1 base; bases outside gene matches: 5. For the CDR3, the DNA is TGTGCCAGCACCCGGGACAGGCGGAACACCGGGGAGCTGTTTTTT. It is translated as CASTRDRRNTGELFF.

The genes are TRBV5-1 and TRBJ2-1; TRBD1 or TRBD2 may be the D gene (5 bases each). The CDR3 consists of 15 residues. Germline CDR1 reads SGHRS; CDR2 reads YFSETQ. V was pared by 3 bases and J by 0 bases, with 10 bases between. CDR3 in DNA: TGCGCCAGCAGCTGGGACGATAGCTCCTACAATGAGCAGTTCTTC. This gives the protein CASSWDDSSYNEQFF.

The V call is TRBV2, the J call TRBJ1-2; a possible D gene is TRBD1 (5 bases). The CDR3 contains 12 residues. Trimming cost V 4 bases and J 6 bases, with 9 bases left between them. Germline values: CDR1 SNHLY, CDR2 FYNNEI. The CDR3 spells CASSGWGNGYTF. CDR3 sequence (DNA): TGTGCCAGCAGTGGATGGGGGAATGGCTACACCTTC.

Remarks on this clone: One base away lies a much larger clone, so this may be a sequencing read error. In DNA, the CDR3 is TGTGCCAGCAGCCCTAGCGGGGAAACCTACGAGCAGTACTTC. Amino acids: CASSPSGETYEQYF. The rearrangement links TRBV5-4 to TRBJ2-7; 9 nucleotides align to TRBD2. There are 14 residues in the CDR3. From germline, CDR1 is SGHNT and CDR2 YYREEE (reference sequence). V was clipped by 4 bases and J by 2 bases; unmatched bases: 4.

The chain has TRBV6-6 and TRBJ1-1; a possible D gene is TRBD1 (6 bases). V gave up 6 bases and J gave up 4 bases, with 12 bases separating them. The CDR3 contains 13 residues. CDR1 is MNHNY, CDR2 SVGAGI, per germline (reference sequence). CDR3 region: CASRYRDRTEAFF. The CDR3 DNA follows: TGTGCCAGCAGGTACAGGGATCGCACTGAAGCTTTCTTT.

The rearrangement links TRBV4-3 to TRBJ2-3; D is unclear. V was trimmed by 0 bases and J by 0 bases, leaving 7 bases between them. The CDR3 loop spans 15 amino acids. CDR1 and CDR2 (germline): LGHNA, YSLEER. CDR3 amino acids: CASSQDFSSTDTQYF. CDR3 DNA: TGCGCCAGCAGCCAAGACTTCTCGAGCACAGATACGCAGTATTTT.

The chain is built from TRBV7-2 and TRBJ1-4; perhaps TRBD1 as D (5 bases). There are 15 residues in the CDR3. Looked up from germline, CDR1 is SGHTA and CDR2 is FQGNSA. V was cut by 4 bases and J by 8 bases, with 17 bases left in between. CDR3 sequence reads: CASSSQVDVMEKLFF. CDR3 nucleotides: TGTGCCAGCAGCTCACAGGTGGACGTGATGGAAAAACTGTTTTTT.

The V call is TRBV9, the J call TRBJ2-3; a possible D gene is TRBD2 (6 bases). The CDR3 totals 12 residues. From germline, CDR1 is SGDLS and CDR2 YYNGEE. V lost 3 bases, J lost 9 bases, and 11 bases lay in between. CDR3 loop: CASSETGATQYF. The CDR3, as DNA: TGTGCCAGCAGCGAAACGGGAGCGACGCAGTATTTT.

Here the CDR3 reads CASSGERGNTIYF. The CDR3 nucleotides are TGTGCCAGCAGTGGTGAAAGGGGAAACACCATATATTTT. The J gene is TRBJ1-3, the V gene TRBV6-1, with no clear D. This CDR3 is 13 amino acids long. With 4 bases removed from V and 4 bases from J, the gap between germline ends came to 8 bases. Looked up from germline, CDR1 is MNHNS and CDR2 is SASEGT.

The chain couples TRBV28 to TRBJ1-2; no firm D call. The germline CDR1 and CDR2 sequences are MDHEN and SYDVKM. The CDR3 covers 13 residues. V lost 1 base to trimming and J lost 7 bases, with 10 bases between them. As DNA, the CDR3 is TGTGCCAGCAGTTTATTGAGTGGGAGTGGCTACACCTTC. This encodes CASSLLSGSGYTF.

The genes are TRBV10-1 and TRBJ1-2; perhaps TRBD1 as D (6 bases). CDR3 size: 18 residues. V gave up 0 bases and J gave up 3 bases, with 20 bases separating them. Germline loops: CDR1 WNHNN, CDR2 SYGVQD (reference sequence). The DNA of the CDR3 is TGCGCCAGCAGTGAGTCCCTAGTCCGATCCCGGGGGCACTATGGCTACACCTTC. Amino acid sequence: CASSESLVRSRGHYGYTF.

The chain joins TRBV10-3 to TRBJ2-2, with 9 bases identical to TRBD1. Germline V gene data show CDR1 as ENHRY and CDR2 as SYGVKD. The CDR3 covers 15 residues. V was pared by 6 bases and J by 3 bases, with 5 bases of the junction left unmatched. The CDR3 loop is CAISKGQGDTGELFF. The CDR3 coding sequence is TGTGCCATCAGCAAGGGACAGGGTGACACCGGGGAGCTGTTTTTT.